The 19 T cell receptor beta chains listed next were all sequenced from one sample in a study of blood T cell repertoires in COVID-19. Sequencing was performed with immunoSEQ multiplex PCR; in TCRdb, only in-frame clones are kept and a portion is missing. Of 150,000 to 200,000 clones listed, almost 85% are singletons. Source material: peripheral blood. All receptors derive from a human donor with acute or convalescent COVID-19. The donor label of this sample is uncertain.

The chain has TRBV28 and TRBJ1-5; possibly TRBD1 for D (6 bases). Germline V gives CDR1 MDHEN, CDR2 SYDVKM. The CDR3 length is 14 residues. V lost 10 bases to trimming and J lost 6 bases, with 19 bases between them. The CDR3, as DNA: TGTGCCACCCGCTTACAGGGAGGGGGTCAGCCCCAGCATTTT. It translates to CATRLQGGGQPQHF.

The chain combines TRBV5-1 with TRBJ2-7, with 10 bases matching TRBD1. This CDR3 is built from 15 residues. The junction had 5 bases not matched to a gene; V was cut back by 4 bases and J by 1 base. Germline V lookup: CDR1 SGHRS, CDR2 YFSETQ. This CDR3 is CASSRGQGNSYEQYF. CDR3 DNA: TGCGCCAGCAGCAGGGGACAGGGGAATTCCTACGAGCAGTACTTC. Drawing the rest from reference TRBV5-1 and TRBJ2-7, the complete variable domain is KAGVTQTPRYLIKTRGQQVTLSCSPISGHRSVSWYQQTPGQGLQFLFEYFSETQRNKGNFPGRFSGRQFSNSRSEMNVSTLELGDSALYLCASSRGQGNSYEQYFGPGTRLTVT.

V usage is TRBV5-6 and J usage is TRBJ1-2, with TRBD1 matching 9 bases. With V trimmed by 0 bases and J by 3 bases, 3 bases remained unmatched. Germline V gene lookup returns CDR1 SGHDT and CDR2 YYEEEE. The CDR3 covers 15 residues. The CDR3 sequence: CASSLGTGEHYGYTF. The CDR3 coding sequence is TGTGCCAGCAGCTTGGGGACAGGGGAACACTATGGCTACACCTTC. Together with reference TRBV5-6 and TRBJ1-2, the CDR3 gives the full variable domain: DAGVTQSPTHLIKTRGQQVTLRCSPKSGHDTVSWYQQALGQGPQFIFQYYEEEERQRGNFPDRFSGHQFPNYSSELNVNALLLGDSALYLCASSLGTGEHYGYTFGSGTRLTVV.

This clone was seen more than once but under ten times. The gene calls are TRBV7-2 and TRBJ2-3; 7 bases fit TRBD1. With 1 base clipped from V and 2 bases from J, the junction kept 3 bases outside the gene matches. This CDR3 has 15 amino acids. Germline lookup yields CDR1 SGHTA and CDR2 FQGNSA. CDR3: CASSLGGQYTDTQYF. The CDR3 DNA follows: TGTGCCAGCAGCTTAGGGGGACAGTACACAGATACGCAGTATTTT.

CDR3 DNA sequence: TGCGCCAGCAGCTCTCCGGGACAGAGCACAGATACGCAGTATTTT. This gives the protein CASSSPGQSTDTQYF. The chain combines TRBV5-1 with TRBJ2-3; the match to TRBD1 covers 7 bases. Germline loops: CDR1 SGHRS, CDR2 YFSETQ. This CDR3 contains 15 residues. Trimming at V came to 3 bases and at J to 0 bases, leaving 4 bases not matched to a gene.

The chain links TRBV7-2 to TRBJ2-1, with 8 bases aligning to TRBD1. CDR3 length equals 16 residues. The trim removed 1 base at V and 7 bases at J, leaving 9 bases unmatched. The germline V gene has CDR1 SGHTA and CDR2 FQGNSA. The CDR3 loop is CASSLGRTGHRNEQFF. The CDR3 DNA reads TGTGCCAGCAGCTTAGGGCGGACAGGGCACCGGAATGAGCAGTTCTTC. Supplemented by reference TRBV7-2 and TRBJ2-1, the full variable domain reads GAGVSQSPSNKVTEKGKDVELRCDPISGHTALYWYRQSLGQGLEFLIYFQGNSAPDKSGLPSDRFSAERTGGSVSTLTIQRTQQEDSAVYLCASSLGRTGHRNEQFFGPGTRLTVL.

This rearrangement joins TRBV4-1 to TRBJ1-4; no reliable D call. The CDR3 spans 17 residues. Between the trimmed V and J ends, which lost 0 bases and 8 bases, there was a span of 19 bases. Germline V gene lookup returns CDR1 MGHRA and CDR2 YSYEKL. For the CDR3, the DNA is TGCGCCAGCAGCCAAGAGACTAGCGGGAGGATGAGGGAAAAACTGTTTTTT. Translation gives CASSQETSGRMREKLFF.

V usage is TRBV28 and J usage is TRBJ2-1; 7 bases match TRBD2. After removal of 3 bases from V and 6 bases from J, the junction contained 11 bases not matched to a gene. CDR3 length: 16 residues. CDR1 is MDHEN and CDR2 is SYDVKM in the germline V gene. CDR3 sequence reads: CASSFIGAGELNEQFF. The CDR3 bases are TGTGCCAGCAGTTTTATCGGCGCGGGAGAGCTCAATGAGCAGTTCTTC.

CDR3 residues: CASSRVTGSGEQFF. The DNA of the CDR3 is TGTGCCAGTTCTCGGGTCACCGGGTCTGGTGAGCAGTTCTTC. The gene calls are TRBV11-3 and TRBJ2-1; D not resolved. V gave up 9 bases and J gave up 9 bases, with 21 bases separating them. This CDR3 region has 14 residues. Per germline, CDR1 SGHNT and CDR2 YENEEA.

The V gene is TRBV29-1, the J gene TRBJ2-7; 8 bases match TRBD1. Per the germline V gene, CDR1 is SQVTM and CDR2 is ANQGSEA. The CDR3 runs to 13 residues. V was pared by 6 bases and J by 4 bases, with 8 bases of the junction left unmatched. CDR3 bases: TGCAGCGTCAGGGGGCTCGCTGGATACGAGCAGTACTTC. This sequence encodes CSVRGLAGYEQYF.

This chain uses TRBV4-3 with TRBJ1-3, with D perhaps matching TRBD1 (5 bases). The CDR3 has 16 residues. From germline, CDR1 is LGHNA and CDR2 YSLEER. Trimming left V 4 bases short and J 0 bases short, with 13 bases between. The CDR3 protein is CASSPRRDFSGNTIYF. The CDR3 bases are TGCGCCAGCAGCCCCCGAAGGGACTTCTCTGGAAACACCATATATTTT.

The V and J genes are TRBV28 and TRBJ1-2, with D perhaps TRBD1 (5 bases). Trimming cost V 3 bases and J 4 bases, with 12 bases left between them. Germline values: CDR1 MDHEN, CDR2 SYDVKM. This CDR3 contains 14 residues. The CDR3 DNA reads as TGTGCCAGCAGTTTGTCCAGGGAATTCTATGGCTACACCTTC. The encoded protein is CASSLSREFYGYTF.

The CDR3 protein is CAIRQSDQETQYF. In DNA, the CDR3 is TGTGCCATCCGCCAAAGCGACCAAGAGACCCAGTACTTC. V usage is TRBV5-4 and J usage is TRBJ2-5; D remains ambiguous. The CDR3 runs to 13 residues. Germline assignment: CDR1 SGHNT and CDR2 YYREEE (reference sequence). The V gene lost 9 bases and the J gene lost 0 bases, with 12 bases spanning the gap.

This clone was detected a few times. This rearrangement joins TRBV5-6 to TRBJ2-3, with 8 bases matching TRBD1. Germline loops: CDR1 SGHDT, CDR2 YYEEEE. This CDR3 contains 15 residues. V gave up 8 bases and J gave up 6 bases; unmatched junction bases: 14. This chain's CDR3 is CASTPRGRGSDTQYF. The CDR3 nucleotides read TGTGCCAGTACACCCAGGGGGCGAGGATCGGATACGCAGTATTTT.

Here the CDR3 reads CASNLGPSVNTEAFF. CDR3 in DNA: TGTGCCAGTAATTTGGGCCCTTCAGTCAACACTGAAGCTTTCTTT. This rearrangement joins TRBV19 to TRBJ1-1, with unresolved D. Trimming removed 7 bases at V and 2 bases at J, with 17 bases between. The germline gives CDR1 LNHDA, CDR2 SQIVND (reference sequence). The CDR3 is 15 residues long.

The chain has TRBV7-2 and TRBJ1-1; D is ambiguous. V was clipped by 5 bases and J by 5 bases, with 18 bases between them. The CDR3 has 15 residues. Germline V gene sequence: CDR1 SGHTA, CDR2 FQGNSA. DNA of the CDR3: TGTGCCAGCAGCCCCCGCGGCCTGGCGAGGACTGAAGCTTTCTTT. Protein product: CASSPRGLARTEAFF.

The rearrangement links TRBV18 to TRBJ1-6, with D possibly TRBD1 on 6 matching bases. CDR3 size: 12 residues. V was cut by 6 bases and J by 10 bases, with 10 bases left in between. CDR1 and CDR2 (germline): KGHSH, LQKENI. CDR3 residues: CASSLGHSPLHF. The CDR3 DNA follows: TGTGCCAGCTCGCTGGGACACTCACCCCTCCACTTT.

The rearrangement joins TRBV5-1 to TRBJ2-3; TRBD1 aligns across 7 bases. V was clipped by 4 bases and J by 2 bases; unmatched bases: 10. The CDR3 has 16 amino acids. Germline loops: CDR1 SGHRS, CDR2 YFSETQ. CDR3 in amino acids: CASSPAGTANTDTQYF. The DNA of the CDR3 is TGCGCCAGCAGCCCGGCCGGGACAGCAAACACAGATACGCAGTATTTT.

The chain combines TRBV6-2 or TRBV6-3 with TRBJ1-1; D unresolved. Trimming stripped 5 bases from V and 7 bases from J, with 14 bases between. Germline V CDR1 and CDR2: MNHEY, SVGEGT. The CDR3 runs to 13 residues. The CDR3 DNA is TGTGCCAGCAGTCGGGGTCCGATCATTGAAGCTTTCTTT. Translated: CASSRGPIIEAFF.